Each of the 12 T cell receptor beta chains below was sequenced from the same sample in a study of blood T cell repertoires in COVID-19. The table came from immunoSEQ multiplex PCR; TCRdb's copy has only in-frame clones and leaves some out. The sample has about 130,000 clones; 84% are singletons. The specimen sequenced was peripheral blood. These receptors were collected from a woman aged 30 to 39 who had recovered from COVID-19.

This CDR3 reads CASRPGGSGANVLTF. The CDR3 DNA reads TGTGCCAGCCGCCCGGGGGGGTCTGGGGCCAACGTCCTGACTTTC. The gene calls are TRBV28 and TRBJ2-6; TRBD2 matches 8 bases. This CDR3 is 15 amino acids long. V lost 8 bases to trimming and J lost 1 base; unmatched junction nucleotides: 4. Germline V gene lookup returns CDR1 MDHEN and CDR2 SYDVKM.

CDR3: CASSLRRGGNEQFF. The CDR3 bases are TGTGCCAGCAGCTTGCGGAGAGGGGGTAATGAGCAGTTCTTC. This chain uses TRBV5-8 with TRBJ2-1, with D perhaps TRBD1 (6 bases). This CDR3 region has 14 residues. CDR1 and CDR2 (germline): SGHTS, YDEGEE. V was trimmed by 1 base and J by 7 bases, leaving 12 bases between them.

V gene TRBV28 combines with J gene TRBJ1-3; D not resolved. The length of the CDR3 is 12 residues. V gave up 3 bases and J gave up 12 bases, with 12 bases separating them. The germline CDR1 and CDR2 sequences are MDHEN and SYDVKM. CDR3 bases: TGTGCCAGCAGTTTCGGCGGCGGTGACATATATTTT. It specifies CASSFGGGDIYF.

The chain links TRBV7-2 to TRBJ1-6; a possible D gene is TRBD1 (6 bases). Per germline, CDR1 SGHTA and CDR2 FQGNSA. V dropped 7 bases and J dropped 5 bases, with 15 bases sitting between them. This CDR3 has 15 residues. CDR3 nucleotides: TGTGCCAGCACCCGGAGAGGGGGTGATAATTCACCCCTCCACTTT. Encoded protein: CASTRRGGDNSPLHF.

V and J are TRBV2 and TRBJ1-3, with TRBD1 matching 7 bases. Germline V gene lookup returns CDR1 SNHLY and CDR2 FYNNEI. With 6 bases clipped from V and 0 bases from J, the junction kept 5 bases outside the gene matches. CDR3 size: 15 residues. The CDR3 sequence is CASRRTGVSGNTIYF. Written as DNA, the CDR3 is TGTGCCAGCAGGCGGACAGGAGTCTCTGGAAACACCATATATTTT.

Turning to this clone: Its ends do not fully match the called genes, so a read error is possible. The chain links TRBV27 to TRBJ2-1, with TRBD2 matching over 11 bases. Germline V gene sequence: CDR1 MNHEY, CDR2 SMNVEV (reference sequence). This CDR3 contains 16 residues. The DNA for the CDR3 is TGTGTCAGCAGTACCTTAGCGGGAGGGCCTCGGGATGAGCAGTTCTTC. Translation gives CVSSTLAGGPRDEQFF.

This clone has only one observation. The chain joins TRBV6-5 to TRBJ1-2, with D tentatively TRBD1 (6 bases). V was pared by 6 bases and J by 8 bases, with 19 bases between. There are 14 residues in the CDR3. In germline, CDR1 is MNHEY, CDR2 SVGAGI. The CDR3 protein is CASSKPPGQVGYTF. The CDR3 DNA reads as TGTGCCAGCAGCAAACCACCGGGACAAGTAGGCTACACCTTC.

As DNA, the CDR3 is TGTGCCACCAGCAGAGATCGTGGACTAGCGGGGCCCCTGGAGGGTACGCAGTATTTT. It specifies CATSRDRGLAGPLEGTQYF. The genes are TRBV15 and TRBJ2-3; 12 positions match TRBD2. V dropped 0 bases and J dropped 8; count of bases not matched to a gene: 15. Looked up from germline, CDR1 is LNHNV and CDR2 is YYDKDF (reference sequence). This CDR3 comprises 19 residues.

This clone was seen only a few times. The J gene is TRBJ1-2, the V gene TRBV3-1 (or the pseudogene TRBV3-2); D might be TRBD1 (6 bases). Looked up from germline, CDR1 is LGHDT and CDR2 is YNNKEL (reference sequence). Trimming cost V 6 bases and J 4 bases, with 12 bases left between them. CDR3 length equals 13 residues. The CDR3 reads CASRQGALYGYTF. In DNA, the CDR3 is TGTGCCAGCAGACAGGGAGCCCTCTATGGCTACACCTTC.

In this sample, this clone turned up once. V and J are TRBV12-3 or TRBV12-4 and TRBJ1-2, with 7 positions matching TRBD1. The CDR3 is 13 residues long. V was clipped by 5 bases and J by 4 bases; unmatched bases: 4. As DNA, the CDR3 is TGTGCCAGCAGTCCCGGGACAGTCTATGGCTACACCTTC. Translation gives CASSPGTVYGYTF.

The chain employs TRBV5-1 and TRBJ2-3, with TRBD1 as a possible D gene (6 bases). V lost 4 bases to trimming and J lost 2 bases, with 17 bases between them. The germline V gene has CDR1 SGHRS and CDR2 YFSETQ. The CDR3 has 16 amino acids. CDR3 loop: CASSAYGQQTTDTQYF. In DNA, the CDR3 is TGCGCCAGCAGCGCGTACGGACAGCAAACCACAGATACGCAGTATTTT. The full variable domain, completed using reference TRBV5-1 and TRBJ2-3, is KAGVTQTPRYLIKTRGQQVTLSCSPISGHRSVSWYQQTPGQGLQFLFEYFSETQRNKGNFPGRFSGRQFSNSRSEMNVSTLELGDSALYLCASSAYGQQTTDTQYFGPGTRLTVL.

This clone was counted a few times. V and J are TRBV19 and TRBJ2-3; 10 bases align to TRBD2. The CDR3 totals 16 residues. The V and J ends lost 3 bases and 10 bases, in that order; junction bases with no gene match: 13. Germline values: CDR1 LNHDA, CDR2 SQIVND (reference sequence). DNA for the CDR3: TGTGCCAGTAGTATTAATAGCGGGGGGCCACTTAAGGCGCAGTATTTT. This translates into CASSINSGGPLKAQYF.